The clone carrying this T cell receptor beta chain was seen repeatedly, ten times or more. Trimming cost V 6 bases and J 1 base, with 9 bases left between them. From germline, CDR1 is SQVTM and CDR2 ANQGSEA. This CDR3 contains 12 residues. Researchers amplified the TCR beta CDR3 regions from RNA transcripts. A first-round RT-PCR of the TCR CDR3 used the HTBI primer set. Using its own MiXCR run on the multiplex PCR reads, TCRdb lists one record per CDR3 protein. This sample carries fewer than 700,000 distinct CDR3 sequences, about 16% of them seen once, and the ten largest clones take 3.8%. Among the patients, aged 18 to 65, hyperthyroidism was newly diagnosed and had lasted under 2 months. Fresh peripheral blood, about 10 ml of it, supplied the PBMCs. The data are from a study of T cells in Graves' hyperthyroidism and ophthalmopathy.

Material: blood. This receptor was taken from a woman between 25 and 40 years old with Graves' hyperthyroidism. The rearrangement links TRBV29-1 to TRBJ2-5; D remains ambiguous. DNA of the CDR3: TGCAGCGTATCAGCCGGCCAAGAGACCCAGTACTTC. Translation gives CSVSAGQETQYF.